This T cell receptor (beta chain) was identified in a study of blood T cell repertoires in COVID-19. Study overall: Both acute and convalescent COVID-19 samples were obtained from the United States, Italy and Spain.

CDR1 and CDR2 (germline): MGHDK, SYGVNS. This CDR3 has 15 amino acids. The ends lost 3 bases at V and 6 bases at J; junction bases unmatched: 8. The authors' processing: Amplification with reference gene primers provided the estimates of nucleated cell counts. Repertoires were generated with immunoSEQ multiplex PCR, while TCRdb's copy carries only in-frame clones and drops some. That table gives V, J and clone size, and the DNA gave D and trimming. Among 250,000 to 350,000 clones listed, about nine tenths were seen once. The TCR originated in a woman between 50 and 59 years old who had recovered from COVID-19. This chain uses TRBV25-1 with TRBJ1-2, with 9 bases matching TRBD1. Input material: peripheral blood. The CDR3, as DNA: TGTGCCAGCAGTGATCCCCGGACAGGGGAGAATGGCTACACCTTC. Residues: CASSDPRTGENGYTF.